Here is one T cell receptor (beta chain) with its context. No antigen is known for it. One base away there is no much larger clone; base qualities are not given. The germline V gene gives CDR1 as SNHLY and CDR2 as FYNNEI. Measured from the cysteine to the phenylalanine, the CDR3 is 14 residues long. Solely the CDR3 DNA is kept, with 42 bases framed from the first base. V gives up 3 bases and J gives up 8 bases, and the segment between their germline ends measures 14 bases. TCR beta CDR3 regions were sequenced from DNA using the immunoSEQ hsTCRbeta Kit. From the authors' description of their analysis: TCR sequencing data were analysed with the ImmunoSEQ Analyzer. T cell clonality was calculated on productive rearrangements as 1 minus Pielou's evenness. T cell diversity was measured with the inverse Simpson index on productive templates. T cell density was defined as TCR beta template counts normalized to usable DNA, with usable DNA estimated by amplifying and sequencing housekeeping genes. TCR metrics were compared across histologic stages using two-sided Kruskal-Wallis tests. This is the immuneACCESS table as TCRdb keeps it, with only in-frame sequences that have V and J called. A part of the clones is gone; compared with another copy, unresolved V genes explain less than half, and the rest is unexplained. V and J calls and clone size are those listed in that table; D and trimming were worked out from the DNA. The sample includes under 45,000 clones, with over 75% observed a single time. The top ten hold around 4.7% of the sample.

The patients had resection in Japan or China between the mid-2010s and the late 2010s. Two lung cancer pathologists independently confirmed the histologic diagnosis of each case on H&E slides. For nucleic acid extraction, premalignant or tumor cells were enriched by macro-dissection following pathologic assessment. FFPE tissue was used for DNA isolation with the AllPrep DNA/RNA FFPE Kit. The data derive from a study of immune evolution from preneoplasia to lung adenocarcinoma (dated by TCRdb to about 2021). Regarding the study in general: HLA loss of heterozygosity was seen in roughly 7%, 15% and 33% of AIS, MIA and ADC lesions, and in no AAH lesions. The study combined immune gene expression, TCR sequencing and multiplex immunofluorescence to profile immune contexture across lung adenocarcinoma precursors and invasive adenocarcinoma. Resected precursor lesions (AAH, AIS, MIA) and invasive adenocarcinomas were compared with paired morphologically normal lung tissue. Sample size was determined by specimen availability and not by a prior power calculation. The immune data were integrated with whole exome sequencing and methylation data from the same cohort of nodules. The overall cohort was made up of fewer than 70 patients with pulmonary nodules who had surgical resection. TCR sequencing data were obtained from 51 patients. According to the study, around 99 samples were used for TCR sequencing. POLYSOLVER was used to infer class I HLA alleles from exome data, and LOHHLA was used to detect allele-specific HLA loss.

The paper as a whole reports these results and caveats: Normal lung had the highest top T cell clone frequencies, and these frequencies appeared to fall progressively from AAH through AIS, MIA and invasive adenocarcinoma. All patients were from Japan and China, so applicability to Western populations was uncertain. Compared with EGFR-mutant or double wild-type lesions, KRAS-mutant nodules had the highest T cell clonality. Clonality was highest in normal lung, while later-stage lesions appeared to show lower clonality but higher T cell density and diversity. The findings rested on association rather than direct causation, and larger cohorts with long-term follow-up and longitudinal biopsies were considered necessary.

The receptor was derived from a person between 60 and 70 years old with lung adenocarcinoma. The chain links TRBV2 with TRBJ2-1; a weak D assignment points to TRBD1 (5 bases agree). Input material: FFPE invasive lung adenocarcinoma tissue. This specimen's cell subset or site label, per the study, means: frankly invasive lung adenocarcinoma (ADC). The nucleotides read TGTGCCAGCAGTGACTGGCAGGGTGGGGATGAGCAGTTCTTC. This sequence encodes CASSDWQGGDEQFF.